The clone carrying this TCR beta chain appeared a few times. Its specificity is unknown. This entry belongs to a study of T cells after yellow fever vaccination. V was cut by 3 bases and J by 5 bases, with 13 bases left in between. CDR1 SGHTA and CDR2 FQGNSA come from the germline V gene. This CDR3 region has 14 residues. TCRdb passed the 5' RACE reads through MiXCR, listing each CDR3 protein once. Of 170,000 or so distinct CDR3 sequences in the sample, about 6% are singletons; the top ten hold less than 3%. General observations from the study: A large majority of primary-vaccination clones showed up again after the booster (96% CD4, around 85% CD8).

The sample here was CD4+ T cells sorted from PBMCs, taken on the day of the first yellow fever vaccination. This chain joins TRBV7-2 and TRBJ2-5; a possible D gene is TRBD2 (6 bases). The TCR sequence derives from a young man who received the YFV17D yellow fever vaccine. CDR3 coding DNA: TGTGCCAGCAGCTTTTCCGGGGGTATGGAGACCCAGTACTTC. Translation: CASSFSGGMETQYF. The full variable domain, with the rest looked up from reference TRBV7-2 and TRBJ2-5, is GAGVSQSPSNKVTEKGKDVELRCDPISGHTALYWYRQSLGQGLEFLIYFQGNSAPDKSGLPSDRFSAERTGGSVSTLTIQRTQQEDSAVYLCASSFSGGMETQYFGPGTRLLVL.